Each of the 14 T cell receptor beta chains below was sequenced from the same sample in a study of shared T cell receptors in the human thymus. Only in-frame clones appear in the TCRdb table, and some are missing; sequencing was by immunoSEQ multiplex PCR. The table lists just under 550,000 clones, around 82% of them singletons, with roughly 0.013% in the top ten. In addition, the sample was reused for a study of human thymus T cells.

The specimen sequenced was thymocytes. These receptors were taken from a boy in the first two years of life with a congenital heart defect.

This chain joins TRBV28 and TRBJ2-7, with 9 nucleotides matching TRBD1. CDR1 MDHEN and CDR2 SYDVKM come from the germline V gene. Losses at the gene ends were 8 bases for V and 6 bases for J; bases not matched to a gene: 5. The CDR3 has 12 residues. DNA for the CDR3: TGTGCCAGCGGACAGGGGACAAGCGAGCAGTACTTC. Translated, it gives CASGQGTSEQYF.

This clone was found a few times. The chain uses TRBV28 and TRBJ2-7, with TRBD1 matching 11 bases. The junction had 7 bases not matched to a gene; V was cut back by 2 bases and J by 7 bases. The germline CDR1 and CDR2 sequences are MDHEN and SYDVKM. The CDR3 has 15 residues. The CDR3 DNA reads as TGTGCCAGCAGTTTACGCGGACAGGGGGCGAGAGAGCAGTACTTC. Translating gives CASSLRGQGAREQYF.

The chain recombines TRBV27 with TRBJ2-5; 8 positions agree with TRBD1. Germline loops: CDR1 MNHEY, CDR2 SMNVEV (reference sequence). This CDR3 spans 14 amino acids. V was clipped by 7 bases and J by 0 bases; unmatched bases: 4. This CDR3 is CASNPGGHQETQYF. In nucleotides, the CDR3 is TGTGCCAGCAACCCAGGGGGCCACCAAGAGACCCAGTACTTC.

The chain links TRBV4-3 to TRBJ2-2; TRBD1 matches at 7 bases. This CDR3 has 19 residues. The germline V gene encodes CDR1 LGHNA and CDR2 YSLEER. Trimming took 3 bases from V and 2 from J; bases not matched to a gene: 15. The CDR3 protein is CASSHPWGQPSTNTGELFF. CDR3 bases: TGCGCCAGCAGCCATCCGTGGGGACAGCCAAGCACTAACACCGGGGAGCTGTTTTTT.

This clone was counted a single time. V is TRBV30 and J is TRBJ1-1; D is perhaps TRBD1 (5 bases). The CDR3 is made up of 17 amino acids. Germline lookup yields CDR1 GTSNPN and CDR2 SVGIG (reference sequence). V was pared by 0 bases and J by 1 base, with 18 bases between. CDR3: CAWSVEPLGRENTEAFF. CDR3 DNA sequence: TGTGCCTGGAGTGTAGAGCCGTTGGGGCGCGAGAACACTGAAGCTTTCTTT.

V usage is TRBV10-2 and J usage is TRBJ2-1; no reliable D call. Looked up from germline, CDR1 is WSHSY and CDR2 is SAAADI. This CDR3 is built from 17 residues. V lost 0 bases, J lost 7 bases, and 19 bases lay in between. This CDR3 is CASSESVRLVPRNEQFF. The CDR3 coding sequence is TGCGCCAGCAGTGAGTCAGTAAGGCTAGTTCCCCGTAATGAGCAGTTCTTC.

This chain uses TRBV5-1 with TRBJ1-4, with D perhaps TRBD1 (5 bases). Germline V gene lookup returns CDR1 SGHRS and CDR2 YFSETQ. The CDR3 consists of 19 residues. V lost 3 bases to trimming and J lost 1 base, with 22 bases between them. For the CDR3, the DNA is TGCGCCAGCAGCTCGACACCCATGACAGCCCGGAGAACTAATGAAAAACTGTTTTTT. Protein sequence: CASSSTPMTARRTNEKLFF.

The V call is TRBV7-6, the J call TRBJ2-7; 7 bases map to TRBD2. Losses at the gene ends were 5 bases for V and 5 bases for J; bases not matched to a gene: 12. This CDR3 region has 15 residues. CDR1 and CDR2 from the germline V gene are SGHVS and FNYEAQ. CDR3 region: CASSPLGLRGDEQYF. The CDR3 coding sequence is TGTGCCAGCAGCCCTTTGGGACTACGTGGGGACGAGCAGTACTTC.

The chain couples TRBV18 to TRBJ2-7, with a tentative D call TRBD2 (6 bases). The germline CDR1 and CDR2 sequences are KGHSH and LQKENI. V gave up 6 bases and J gave up 0 bases, with 18 bases separating them. The CDR3 sequence is 16 residues long. DNA for the CDR3: TGTGCCAGCTCTCGACTGGAGGGTAGCGCCTCCTACGAGCAGTACTTC. Residues: CASSRLEGSASYEQYF.

This chain links TRBV6-1 with TRBJ1-5; D perhaps matches TRBD1 (5 bases). The CDR3 runs 14 residues. CDR1 is MNHNS and CDR2 is SASEGT in the germline V gene. Trimming took off 10 bases at V and 4 bases at J, with 17 bases between the two ends. This CDR3 is CATTLGAGNQPQHF. The CDR3 DNA reads TGTGCCACGACTCTAGGGGCAGGGAATCAGCCCCAGCATTTT.

The chain is built from TRBV29-1 and TRBJ2-7; TRBD1 agrees at 12 bases. The CDR3 has 17 amino acids. Germline V CDR1 and CDR2: SQVTM, ANQGSEA. V shed 1 base and J 3 bases; nucleotides not matched to a gene: 10. The CDR3 spells CSVEVSVGTGGFYEQYF. CDR3 bases: TGCAGCGTTGAAGTATCCGTAGGGACAGGGGGCTTCTACGAGCAGTACTTC.

V is TRBV27 and J is TRBJ2-1; no reliable D call. Germline V gene data show CDR1 as MNHEY and CDR2 as SMNVEV (reference sequence). V was clipped by 6 bases and J by 7 bases, with 10 bases between them. The CDR3 totals 12 residues. DNA of the CDR3: TGTGCCAGCAGGAGTCCGGTGAATGAGCAGTTCTTC. Its protein product is CASRSPVNEQFF.

The chain uses TRBV10-3 and TRBJ2-1; perhaps TRBD1 as D (6 bases). Germline V CDR1 and CDR2: ENHRY, SYGVKD. Trimming took 3 bases from V and 15 from J, leaving 15 bases between them. The CDR3 loop spans 12 amino acids. CDR3 loop: CAISDSPGVRFF. The DNA of the CDR3 is TGTGCCATCAGTGATTCGCCAGGGGTCCGGTTCTTC.

The chain joins TRBV29-1 to TRBJ2-1, with D maybe TRBD1 (5 bases). Germline CDR1 and CDR2: SQVTM and ANQGSEA. V was cut by 7 bases and J by 3 bases, with 16 bases left in between. The length of the CDR3 is 14 residues. CDR3 DNA sequence: TGCAGCGGAAGGGGATTCGTCCTCTACAATGAGCAGTTCTTC. Its protein is CSGRGFVLYNEQFF.